One and the same sample provided the 14 T cell receptor beta chains below, sequenced in a study of blood T cells in healthy people across ages. With a J-beta primer mix and a sample-barcoded 5' primer, a second PCR ran 7 to 11 cycles. TCRdb re-called the 5' RACE reads with MiXCR, one entry per CDR3 protein. The data show 550,000 to 700,000 distinct CDR3 sequences, roughly a quarter seen once. Sample: blood. The source of these receptors is an older woman in good health.

This rearrangement joins TRBV7-6 to TRBJ2-2; D remains ambiguous. CDR3 size: 16 residues. Germline CDR1 reads SGHVS; CDR2 reads FNYEAQ. V was cut by 8 bases and J by 1 base, with 17 bases left in between. CDR3 sequence reads: CASGSQLTLNTGELFF. The CDR3 DNA reads TGTGCCAGCGGATCTCAGCTCACACTGAACACCGGGGAGCTGTTTTTT.

The chain has TRBV7-8 and TRBJ2-3; maybe TRBD1 (6 bases). Germline CDR1 and CDR2: SGHVS and FQNEAQ. The V end lost 5 bases, the J end lost 8 bases, and 26 bases lay between the germline ends. The CDR3 covers 17 residues. The chain's CDR3 is CASSPQGCLSSAVTQYF. The DNA of the CDR3 is TGTGCCAGCAGCCCGCAGGGGTGTCTCTCCAGCGCAGTTACGCAGTATTTT.

This clonotype appeared once. The chain carries TRBV20-1 and TRBJ1-1; TRBD1 agrees at 7 bases. The CDR3 covers 14 residues. Germline V gene data show CDR1 as DFQATT and CDR2 as SNEGSKA (reference sequence). The V gene end was trimmed by 6 bases and the J gene end by 0 bases; junction bases not matched to a gene: 7. CDR3 amino acids: CSARTGQLNTEAFF. The CDR3 region has the DNA TGCAGTGCCCGAACGGGACAGTTGAACACTGAAGCTTTCTTT.

This clonotype was recorded many times. The J gene is TRBJ2-5, the V gene TRBV20-1; no firm D call. The CDR3 is 12 residues long. Between the trimmed V and J ends, which lost 6 bases and 5 bases, there was a span of 13 bases. Germline V gives CDR1 DFQATT, CDR2 SNEGSKA (reference sequence). CDR3 protein: CSARLGRETQYF. CDR3 sequence (DNA): TGCAGTGCGCGGCTAGGCCGGGAGACCCAGTACTTC.

This clonotype was recorded many times. The J gene is TRBJ2-1, the V gene TRBV11-2; D unclear. CDR3 size: 11 residues. Germline V gene sequence: CDR1 SGHAT, CDR2 FQNNGV. V lost 4 bases and J lost 10, with 8 bases in between. For the CDR3, the DNA is TGTGCCAGCAGCTCTAAGGTAGAGCAGTTCTTC. Translation gives CASSSKVEQFF.

The chain employs TRBV2 and TRBJ2-7, with 8 bases that match TRBD1. This CDR3 contains 16 residues. Trimming removed 2 bases from V and 2 bases from J; junction bases left unmatched: 8. Germline V gene sequence: CDR1 SNHLY, CDR2 FYNNEI. Written as DNA, the CDR3 is TGTGCCAGCAGTGAAAGCGACAGGGGACCTACCTACGAGCAGTACTTC. Amino acids: CASSESDRGPTYEQYF.

This clonotype has more than one count but fewer than ten. The rearrangement joins TRBV2 to TRBJ2-7; 8 nucleotides align to TRBD1. There are 14 residues in the CDR3. Trimming took 7 bases from V and 2 from J; bases not matched to a gene: 7. Germline V gene data show CDR1 as SNHLY and CDR2 as FYNNEI. This CDR3 is CASKDRGGTYEQYF. In DNA form, the CDR3 reads TGTGCCAGCAAAGACAGGGGAGGCACCTACGAGCAGTACTTC.

This chain connects TRBV20-1 to TRBJ2-3; 7 bases line up with TRBD1. V was clipped by 0 bases and J by 6 bases; unmatched bases: 9. Germline-derived CDR1 and CDR2 are DFQATT and SNEGSKA (reference sequence). CDR3 length: 15 residues. The CDR3 DNA follows: TGCAGTGCTAGAGACACCACAGGGGATGCGGATACGCAGTATTTT. It yields the protein CSARDTTGDADTQYF.

This clonotype has only one observation. The rearrangement links TRBV15 to TRBJ1-2; tentative D call: TRBD1 (5 bases). V was trimmed by 1 base and J by 2 bases, leaving 8 bases between them. The CDR3 spans 14 residues. Germline V CDR1 and CDR2: LNHNV, YYDKDF (reference sequence). The CDR3 loop is CATSRGGGNYGYTF. The DNA of the CDR3 is TGTGCCACCAGCAGAGGGGGGGGGAACTATGGCTACACCTTC.

CDR3 DNA: TGCGCCAGCAGCCAAAGCGGGGGGGCCTACGAGCAGTACTTC. This sequence encodes CASSQSGGAYEQYF. V is TRBV4-3 and J is TRBJ2-7; 10 nucleotides match TRBD2. CDR1 is LGHNA, CDR2 YSLEER, per germline. The CDR3 contains 14 residues. With 2 bases clipped from V and 2 bases from J, the junction kept 0 bases outside the gene matches.

The rearrangement uses TRBV7-2 and TRBJ2-4; D gene uncertain. Trimming shortened V by 3 bases and J by 0 bases, and 18 bases separated the two germline ends. There are 18 residues in the CDR3. Germline V lookup: CDR1 SGHTA, CDR2 FQGNSA. The CDR3 loop reads CASSFRSPSDLAKNIQYF. In DNA, the CDR3 is TGTGCCAGCAGCTTCCGGTCACCATCAGACCTAGCCAAAAACATTCAGTACTTC. Full variable domain (rest looked up from reference TRBV7-2 and TRBJ2-4): GAGVSQSPSNKVTEKGKDVELRCDPISGHTALYWYRQSLGQGLEFLIYFQGNSAPDKSGLPSDRFSAERTGGSVSTLTIQRTQQEDSAVYLCASSFRSPSDLAKNIQYFGAGTRLSVL.

The V gene is TRBV7-2, the J gene TRBJ1-2; no clear D gene. CDR1 SGHTA and CDR2 FQGNSA come from the germline V gene. Between the trimmed V and J ends, which lost 1 base and 7 bases, there was a span of 10 bases. The length of the CDR3 is 13 residues. The DNA for the CDR3 is TGTGCCAGCAGCTTAGTACGGGGTGCTGGCTACACCTTC. Its translation: CASSLVRGAGYTF.

This sequence joins TRBV6-5 and TRBJ1-2; D remains ambiguous. Per germline, CDR1 MNHEY and CDR2 SVGAGI. The CDR3 sequence is 14 residues long. The V gene lost 5 bases and the J gene lost 8 bases, with 18 bases spanning the gap. CDR3 sequence reads: CASSAALGFWGYTF. Here the CDR3 DNA reads TGTGCCAGCAGTGCGGCGTTGGGGTTTTGGGGCTACACCTTC.

Only one count was recorded for this clonotype. CDR3 residues: CASSGTFNYGYTF. In DNA form, the CDR3 reads TGTGCCAGCAGTGGGACATTCAACTATGGCTACACCTTC. The chain employs TRBV2 and TRBJ1-2; weak D call: TRBD1 (5 bases). Germline lookup yields CDR1 SNHLY and CDR2 FYNNEI. There are 13 residues in the CDR3. V dropped 4 bases and J dropped 2 bases, with 8 bases sitting between them. Variable domain in full (rest from reference TRBV2 and TRBJ1-2): EPEVTQTPSHQVTQMGQEVILRCVPISNHLYFYWYRQILGQKVEFLVSFYNNEISEKSEIFDDQFSVERPDGSNFTLKIRSTKLEDSAMYFCASSGTFNYGYTFGSGTRLTVV.